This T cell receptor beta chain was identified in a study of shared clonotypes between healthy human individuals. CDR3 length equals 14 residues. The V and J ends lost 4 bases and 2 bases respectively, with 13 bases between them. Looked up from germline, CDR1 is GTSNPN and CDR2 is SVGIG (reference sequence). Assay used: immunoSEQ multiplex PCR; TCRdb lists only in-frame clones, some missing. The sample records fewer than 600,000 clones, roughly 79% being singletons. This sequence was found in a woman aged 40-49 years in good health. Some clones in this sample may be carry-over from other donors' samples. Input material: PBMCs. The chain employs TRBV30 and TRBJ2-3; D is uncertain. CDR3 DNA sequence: TGTGCCTGGATGGTCGGGCAGTTCACAGATACGCAGTATTTT. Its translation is CAWMVGQFTDTQYF.